The TCR beta chain described here comes from a study of T cell repertoires in cytomegalovirus infection. Whole-study findings and limits: Dominant in the ex vivo response were TCR beta clonotypes restricted by HLA-C and specific for CMV.

TCRdb independently ran MiXCR on the reads; one entry per CDR3 protein. The sample gives approximately 990,000 distinct CDR3 sequences, around a third of which show up once; over 12% is in the top ten. V lost 3 bases and J lost 0; bases outside the gene matches: 9. The CDR3 length is 17 residues. Germline V gives CDR1 SGHTS, CDR2 YDEGEE. To note about this clonotype: No antigen is known for it.

The TCR originated in a human donor in good health (CMV status not recorded). Some clones in this sample may be carry-over from other donors' samples. The material sequenced was cultured CD8+ T cells from PBMCs, taken from culture after CMV antigen stimulation. The chain joins TRBV5-8 to TRBJ1-1; the match to TRBD1 covers 9 bases. The CDR3 is CASSWDREGSVNTEAFF. In DNA, the CDR3 is TGTGCCAGCAGCTGGGACAGGGAGGGAAGTGTGAACACTGAAGCTTTCTTT.